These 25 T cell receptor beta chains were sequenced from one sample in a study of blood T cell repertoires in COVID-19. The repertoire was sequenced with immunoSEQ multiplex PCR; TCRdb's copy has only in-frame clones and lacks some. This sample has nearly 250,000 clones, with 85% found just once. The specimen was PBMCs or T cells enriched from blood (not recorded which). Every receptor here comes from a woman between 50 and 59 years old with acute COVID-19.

In nucleotides, the CDR3 is TGCGCCAGCAGCCAATTGGGCATTACTGAAGCTTTCTTT. It translates to CASSQLGITEAFF. The chain couples TRBV4-3 to TRBJ1-1, with D unresolved. Germline-derived CDR1 and CDR2 are LGHNA and YSLEER. V was trimmed by 2 bases and J by 5 bases, leaving 9 bases between them. The CDR3 totals 13 residues.

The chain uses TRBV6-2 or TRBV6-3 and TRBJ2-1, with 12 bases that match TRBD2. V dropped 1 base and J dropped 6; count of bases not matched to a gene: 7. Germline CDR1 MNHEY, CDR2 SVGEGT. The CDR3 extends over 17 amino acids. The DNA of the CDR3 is TGTGCCAGCAGTTACTTGGGACTAGCGGGTAATGGCAATGAGCAGTTCTTC. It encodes CASSYLGLAGNGNEQFF.

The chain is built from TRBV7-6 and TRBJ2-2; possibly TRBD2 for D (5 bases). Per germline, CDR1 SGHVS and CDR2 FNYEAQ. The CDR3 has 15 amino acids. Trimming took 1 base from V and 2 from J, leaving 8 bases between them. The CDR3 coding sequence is TGTGCCAGCAGCTTAGAAGGACTCAACACCGGGGAGCTGTTTTTT. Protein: CASSLEGLNTGELFF.

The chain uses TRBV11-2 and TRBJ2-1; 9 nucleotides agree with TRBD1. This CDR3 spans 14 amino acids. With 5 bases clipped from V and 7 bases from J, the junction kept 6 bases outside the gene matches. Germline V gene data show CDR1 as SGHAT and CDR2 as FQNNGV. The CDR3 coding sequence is TGTGCCAGCAGCCCGGGACAGGGCCTGAATGAGCAGTTCTTC. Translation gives CASSPGQGLNEQFF.

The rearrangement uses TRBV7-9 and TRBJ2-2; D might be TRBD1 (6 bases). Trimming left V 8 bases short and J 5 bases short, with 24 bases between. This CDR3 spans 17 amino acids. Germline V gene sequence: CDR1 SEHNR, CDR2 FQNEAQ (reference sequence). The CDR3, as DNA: TGTGCCAGCGGACCCTACTTAGACAGGTGGGGGACCGGGGAGCTGTTTTTT. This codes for CASGPYLDRWGTGELFF. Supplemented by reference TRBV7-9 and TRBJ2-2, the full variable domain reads DTGVSQNPRHKITKRGQNVTFRCDPISEHNRLYWYRQTLGQGPEFLTYFQNEAQLEKSRLLSDRFSAERPKGSFSTLEIQRTEQGDSAMYLCASGPYLDRWGTGELFFGEGSRLTVL.

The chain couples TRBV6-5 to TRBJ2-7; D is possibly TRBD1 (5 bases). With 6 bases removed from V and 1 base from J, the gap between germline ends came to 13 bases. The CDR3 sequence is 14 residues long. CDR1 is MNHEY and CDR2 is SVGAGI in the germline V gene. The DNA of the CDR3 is TGTGCCAGCAGATCCCCCTACAGGTCCTACGAGCAGTACTTC. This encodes CASRSPYRSYEQYF.

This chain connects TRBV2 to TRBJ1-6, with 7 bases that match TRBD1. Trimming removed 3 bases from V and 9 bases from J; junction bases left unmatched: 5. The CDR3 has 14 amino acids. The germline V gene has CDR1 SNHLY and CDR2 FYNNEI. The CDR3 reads CASSDFQGGSPLHF. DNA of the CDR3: TGTGCCAGCAGTGATTTTCAGGGGGGTTCACCCCTCCACTTT.

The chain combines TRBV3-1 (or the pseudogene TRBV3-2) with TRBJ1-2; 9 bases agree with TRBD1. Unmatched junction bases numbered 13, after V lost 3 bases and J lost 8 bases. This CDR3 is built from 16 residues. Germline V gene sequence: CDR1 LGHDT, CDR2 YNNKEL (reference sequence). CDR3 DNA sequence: TGTGCCAGCAGCCAGTCCGGGACAGGGAAAACTAGCGGCTACACCTTC. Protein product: CASSQSGTGKTSGYTF.

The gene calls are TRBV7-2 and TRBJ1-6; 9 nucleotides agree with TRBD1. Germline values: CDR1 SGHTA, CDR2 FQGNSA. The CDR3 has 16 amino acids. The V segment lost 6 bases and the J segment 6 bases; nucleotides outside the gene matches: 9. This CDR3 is CASRPSDRGSNSPLHF. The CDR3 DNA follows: TGTGCCAGCAGACCATCTGACAGGGGGAGTAATTCACCCCTCCACTTT.

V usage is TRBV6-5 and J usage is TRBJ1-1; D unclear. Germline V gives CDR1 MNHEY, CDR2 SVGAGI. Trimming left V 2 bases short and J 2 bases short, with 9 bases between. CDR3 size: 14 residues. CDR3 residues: CASSYRQKNTEAFF. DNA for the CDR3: TGTGCCAGCAGTTACCGTCAGAAAAACACTGAAGCTTTCTTT.

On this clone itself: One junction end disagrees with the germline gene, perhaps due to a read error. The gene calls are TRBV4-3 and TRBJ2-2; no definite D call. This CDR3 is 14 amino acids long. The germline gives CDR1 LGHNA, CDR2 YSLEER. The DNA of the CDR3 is TGCGCCAGCAGTCAAGATCTTAGCACCGGGGAGCTGTTTTTT. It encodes CASSQDLSTGELFF.

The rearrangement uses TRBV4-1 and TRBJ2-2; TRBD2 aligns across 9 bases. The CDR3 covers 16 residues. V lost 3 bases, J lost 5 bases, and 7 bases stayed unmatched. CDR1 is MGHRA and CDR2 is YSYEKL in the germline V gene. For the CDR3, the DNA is TGCGCCAGCAGCCAGGCTATTGGACTAGCGACCGGGGAGCTGTTTTTT. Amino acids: CASSQAIGLATGELFF.

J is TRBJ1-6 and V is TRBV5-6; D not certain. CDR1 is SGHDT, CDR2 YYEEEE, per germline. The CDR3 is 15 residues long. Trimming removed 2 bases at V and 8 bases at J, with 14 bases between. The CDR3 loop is CASSFTIREDSPLHF. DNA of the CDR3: TGTGCCAGCAGCTTTACAATAAGGGAGGATTCACCCCTCCACTTT.

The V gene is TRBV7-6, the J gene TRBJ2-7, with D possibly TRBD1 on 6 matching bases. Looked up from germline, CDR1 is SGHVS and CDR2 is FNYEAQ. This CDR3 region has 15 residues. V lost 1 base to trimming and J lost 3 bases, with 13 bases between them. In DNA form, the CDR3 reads TGTGCCAGCAGCTTAGGGGCAGGGGATCTCTACGAGCAGTACTTC. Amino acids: CASSLGAGDLYEQYF.

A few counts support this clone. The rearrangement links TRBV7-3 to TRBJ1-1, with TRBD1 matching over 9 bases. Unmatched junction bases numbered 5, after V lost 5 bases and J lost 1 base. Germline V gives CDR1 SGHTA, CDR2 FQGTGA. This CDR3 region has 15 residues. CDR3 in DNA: TGTGCCAGCAGCCCTACAGGGGGCAGGAACACTGAAGCTTTCTTT. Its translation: CASSPTGGRNTEAFF.

The CDR3 reads CASSSDRGRGQPQHF. The CDR3 region has the DNA TGTGCCAGCAGTTCGGATAGGGGGCGCGGGCAGCCCCAGCATTTT. This chain joins TRBV6-5 and TRBJ1-5; 7 positions match TRBD1. The CDR3 is 15 residues long. Per germline, CDR1 MNHEY and CDR2 SVGAGI. The V segment lost 4 bases and the J segment 7 bases; nucleotides outside the gene matches: 10.

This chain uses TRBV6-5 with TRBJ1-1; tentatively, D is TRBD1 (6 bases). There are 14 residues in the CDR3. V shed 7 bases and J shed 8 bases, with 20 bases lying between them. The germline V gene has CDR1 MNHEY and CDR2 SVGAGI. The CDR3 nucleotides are TGTGCCAGCAAACCGTGGGGGCAGCCCCAAGAAGCTTTCTTT. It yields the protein CASKPWGQPQEAFF.

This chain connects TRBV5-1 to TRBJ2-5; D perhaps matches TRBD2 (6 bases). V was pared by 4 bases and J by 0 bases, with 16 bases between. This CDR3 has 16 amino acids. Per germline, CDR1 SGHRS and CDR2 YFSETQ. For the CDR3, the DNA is TGCGCCAGCAGCCCGAGGAGGGGCCCGTACCAAGAGACCCAGTACTTC. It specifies CASSPRRGPYQETQYF.

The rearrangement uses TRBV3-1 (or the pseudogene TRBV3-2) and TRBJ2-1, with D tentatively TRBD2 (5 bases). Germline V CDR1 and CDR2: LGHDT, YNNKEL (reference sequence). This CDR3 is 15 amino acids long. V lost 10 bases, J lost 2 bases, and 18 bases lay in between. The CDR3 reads CATQKTTSAYNEQFF. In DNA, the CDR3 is TGTGCCACCCAAAAGACTACCTCAGCCTACAATGAGCAGTTCTTC.

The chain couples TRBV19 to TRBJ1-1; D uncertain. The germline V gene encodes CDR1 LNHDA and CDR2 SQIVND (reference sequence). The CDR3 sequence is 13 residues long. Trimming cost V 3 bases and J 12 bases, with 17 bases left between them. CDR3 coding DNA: TGTGCCAGTAGTATGCGGGGTACCAGATCAACTTTCTTT. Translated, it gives CASSMRGTRSTFF.

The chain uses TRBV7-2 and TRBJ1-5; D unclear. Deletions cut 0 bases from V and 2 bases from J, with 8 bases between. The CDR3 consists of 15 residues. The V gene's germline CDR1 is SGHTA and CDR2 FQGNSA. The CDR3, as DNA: TGTGCCAGCAGCTTAGCGGGAGACGGCAATCAGCCCCAGCATTTT. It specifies CASSLAGDGNQPQHF.

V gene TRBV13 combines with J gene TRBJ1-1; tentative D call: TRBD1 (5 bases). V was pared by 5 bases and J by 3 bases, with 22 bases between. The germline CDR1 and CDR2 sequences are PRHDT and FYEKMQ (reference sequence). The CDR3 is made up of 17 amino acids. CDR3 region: CASSQYSSGGWHTEAFF. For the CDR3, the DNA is TGTGCCAGCAGCCAATATTCTTCCGGGGGGTGGCACACTGAAGCTTTCTTT.

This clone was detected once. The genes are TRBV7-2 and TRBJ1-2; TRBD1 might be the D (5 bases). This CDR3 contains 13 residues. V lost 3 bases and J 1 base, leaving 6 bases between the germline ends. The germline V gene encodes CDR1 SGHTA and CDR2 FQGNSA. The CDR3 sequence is CASSFDSNYGYTF. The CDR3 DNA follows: TGTGCCAGCAGCTTCGACAGTAACTATGGCTACACCTTC. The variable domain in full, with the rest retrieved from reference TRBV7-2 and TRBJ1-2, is GAGVSQSPSNKVTEKGKDVELRCDPISGHTALYWYRQSLGQGLEFLIYFQGNSAPDKSGLPSDRFSAERTGGSVSTLTIQRTQQEDSAVYLCASSFDSNYGYTFGSGTRLTVV.

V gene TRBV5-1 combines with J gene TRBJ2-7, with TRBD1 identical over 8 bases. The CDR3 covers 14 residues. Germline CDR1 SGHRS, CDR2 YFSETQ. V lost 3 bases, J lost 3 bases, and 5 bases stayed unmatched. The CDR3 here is CASSWTGKGYEQYF. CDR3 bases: TGCGCCAGCAGCTGGACAGGGAAAGGCTACGAGCAGTACTTC.

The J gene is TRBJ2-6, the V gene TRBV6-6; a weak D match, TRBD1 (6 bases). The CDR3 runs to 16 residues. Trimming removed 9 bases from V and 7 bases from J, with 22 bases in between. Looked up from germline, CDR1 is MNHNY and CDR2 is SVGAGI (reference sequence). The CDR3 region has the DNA TGTGCCAGTTCTTCCCCGGACCGGACAGTAGCCAACGTCCTGACTTTC. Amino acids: CASSSPDRTVANVLTF.